This TCR beta chain was captured by sequencing in a study of blood T cell repertoires in COVID-19. Study summary: The United States, Italy and Spain supplied acute and convalescent COVID-19 samples. Sample material is recorded as cDNA or gDNA derived from T cells, B-cell-depleted T cells, or PBMCs.

Methods used by the authors: Estimation of nucleated cell counts relied on the amplification of reference gene primers. Using immunoSEQ multiplex PCR, the repertoire was profiled, and TCRdb retains in-frame clones only, with some absent. Clonal size and the V and J genes are those of that table, whereas D and trimming came from the DNA. Among about 100,000 clones, 88% were seen once, and the ten largest hold 5%. The CDR3 is 19 residues long. V trimming: 7 bases; J trimming: 1 base; junction bases outside the gene matches: 14. Germline loops: CDR1 MDHEN, CDR2 SYDVKM. The J gene is TRBJ2-1, the V gene TRBV28, with TRBD2 matching 12 bases. The source of this sequence is a human donor in a cohort sampled during active COVID-19. Sequenced material: peripheral blood. CDR3 protein: CASTLGPRTSGKSYNEQFF. CDR3 nucleotide sequence: TGTGCCAGCACCTTGGGCCCAAGGACTAGCGGGAAATCCTACAATGAGCAGTTCTTC.